The present T cell receptor beta chain was sequenced within a study of blood T cell repertoires in COVID-19 (dated by TCRdb to about 2020). At the level of the whole study: Collaborator samples came from the United States, Italy and Spain and covered acute and convalescent phases of COVID-19. Subjects who had been exposed to COVID-19, were actively infected with it, or had recovered from it provided the deeply sampled blood TCRbeta repertoires that made up the dataset. Where available, HLA class I and class II types were taken from metadata supplied by the sample provider and were not determined by assay-based typing. The repertoires were released in a freely available public database intended as a resource for research on the immune response to SARS-CoV-2. Sample metadata almost always included a de-identified subject ID, COVID-19 status, age in years and sex. The samples were drawn from the first 160 participants of the ongoing ImmuneRACE study and from 1,200 or so subjects provided by 6 global collaborators. The prospective study material was composed of cDNA or gDNA derived from T cells, B-cell-depleted T cells, or PBMCs. What the authors observed across the whole study: How much clinical and demographic metadata was included differed by source and by participant, and the metadata was provided uncurated.

On this clone itself: Its antigen target is currently unknown. No base quality information exists; no much larger clone differs at one position.

The collaborating institutions used their own protocols to collect whole blood in K2EDTA tubes. For TCRbeta analysis, collaborator samples were shipped as frozen whole blood, as isolated PBMCs, or as DNA extracted from either sample type. The cysteine opens and the phenylalanine closes a CDR3 of 18 amino acids. Just CDR3 DNA is preserved here, 54 bases in frame from base 1. Here V drops 1 base and J drops 8 bases, and the junction holds 11 bases not matched to any gene. Based on the germline V gene (reference sequence), the CDR1 and CDR2 sequences are SEHNR and FQNEAQ. TCRbeta CDR3 regions were amplified from genomic DNA using the immunoSEQ Assay, a bias-controlled multiplex PCR. The source study handled its data this way. Nucleated cell counts per sample were estimated from amplification of reference gene primers within the assay. Sequence reads were collapsed and filtered to measure the absolute abundance of every unique TCRbeta CDR3 rearrangement. Productive Simpson clonality was computed per sample as the square root of Simpson's diversity index over productive rearrangements. In TCRdb, the immuneACCESS table is reduced to in-frame sequences with V and J assigned. These tables do not hold every clone; where another copy was compared, an unresolved V gene accounts for under half, and the others remain unexplained. For V, J and clone size, that table is used; D and trimming come from the DNA. The sample yields some 98,000 clones; roughly 80% were counted once. Around 20% of the sample is taken by the ten largest.

Material: peripheral blood. The chain is made from TRBV7-9 and TRBJ2-7; 16 bases in between match TRBD2. This receptor was identified in a human donor in a cohort sampled during active COVID-19. The DNA sequence is given as TGTGCCAGCAGCTTAGTCTCTGGGACTAGCGGGAGGGCCGTCAAGCAGTACTTC. Its protein product is CASSLVSGTSGRAVKQYF.